This T cell receptor beta chain comes out of a study of CD8+CD57+ T cells in acquired aplastic anemia (dated by TCRdb to the late 2010s). Study-level background: On average, sorted CD4+ and CD8+ cells yielded around 3.5 ug of extracted DNA, with a range of about 0.17 to 27.4 ug. An average of approximately 10 million reads for CD4+ cells and under 13 million reads for CD8+ cells was obtained from healthy donor samples. Overall study outcomes, separate from this receptor: Approximately 31 CD8+ CDR3 sequences were found in both patients and controls but appeared to be highly expressed in patients and within the immunodominant clones of the patients. Between patients and healthy controls, no significant difference in CD8+ Simpson's diversity was found (P=0.060).

The study deep-sequenced TCR repertoires of sorted CD4+ and CD8+ blood T cells from severe aplastic anemia patients and healthy subjects. Ficoll-Paque density gradient centrifugation was used to isolate peripheral blood mononuclear cells. CD4+ and CD8+ T cells were sorted by FACS or magnetic beads before DNA extraction. TCR beta VDJ combination and CDR3 sequence profiling used genomic DNA as the template. An Illumina HiSeq 2000 was the platform used for TCR repertoire sequencing. Processing in the source paper ran as follows. Repertoire assessment relied on Simpson's diversity index, CDR3 size and DJ length profiles, and TRBV/TRBJ rearrangement plots. The most abundant DNA sequence in the deep sequencing data was defined as the immunodominant clone. CDR3 amino acid sequences were checked for sharing between subjects and were compared against published repertoires and the VDJdb database. TCRdb reran the public reads through fastp at Q25 and MiXCR, keeping productive beta chains. Records with the same CDR3 protein are collapsed into one entry carrying the most frequent genes and DNA. TCRdb assigned the V and J calls; the authors' analysis was not used. The sample table shows about 190,000 distinct CDR3 sequences, and 54% are seen once. The ten largest clones capture roughly 15% of the sample.

In its sample, this clonotype was seen once. Its antigen is unknown. Within one base of it there is no much larger clone, and no base qualities were kept. A single read makes a weak case. This receptor was identified in a human donor in good health, serving as a control. Sequenced sample: sorted CD4+, CD8+, or CD8+CD57+ T cells (not recorded which) from PBMCs.

CDR3 reads: CASSQEYAGGNTF. Read as DNA, the sequence is TGTGCCAGCAGCCAAGAGTACGCGGGTGGAAACACCTTC. The sequence is built from TRBV4-2 and TRBJ1-2; no D gene can be assigned with confidence. Relative to germline, V is 0 bases shorter and J is 12 bases shorter, with 14 bases between their ends. Counted from cysteine to phenylalanine, this CDR3 has 13 amino acids. Only CDR3 DNA is held: 39 bases, read in frame from base 1. CDR1 and CDR2 are drawn from the germline V gene: LGHNA, YNFKEQ.